This entry is about one TCR beta chain. This sample is part of a study of blood T cell repertoires in COVID-19. Study background: Donors in the United States, Italy and Spain gave samples during acute or convalescent COVID-19. PBMCs, B-cell-depleted T cells, or T cells provided the cDNA or gDNA that made up the material.

Authors' methods: Nucleated cell counts were estimated from reference gene primer amplification. Repertoires were generated with immunoSEQ multiplex PCR, while TCRdb's copy carries only in-frame clones and drops some. That table supplies the V and J calls and clone size; D and trimming were determined from the DNA. Among 250,000 to 300,000 clones, around 88% were seen once, and the ten largest hold 5.5% to 8.5%. Sequences were obtained from peripheral blood. The receptor was isolated from a young woman who had recovered from COVID-19.

The CDR3, as DNA: TGCGCCAGCAGCCAAGAGACTTCTCGCGGGACTAGCGGTTTTTACGAGCAGTACTTC. It translates to CASSQETSRGTSGFYEQYF. The V gene is TRBV4-3, the J gene TRBJ2-7, with 11 nucleotides matching TRBD2. The CDR3 runs 19 residues. The germline V gene encodes CDR1 LGHNA and CDR2 YSLEER. Trimming took 0 bases from V and 4 from J; bases not matched to a gene: 14.